This entry features one T cell receptor (beta chain) sequence. The CDR3 is 13 amino acids. V gave up 3 bases and J gave up 5 bases; unmatched junction bases: 4. Germline V lookup: CDR1 LNHDA, CDR2 SQIVND (reference sequence). These data come from a study of blood T cell repertoires in COVID-19. Study details: Donors in the United States, Italy and Spain gave samples during acute or convalescent COVID-19. Sample material is recorded as cDNA or gDNA derived from T cells, B-cell-depleted T cells, or PBMCs.

Source study methods: Reference gene primer amplification yielded estimated nucleated cell counts. The table came from immunoSEQ multiplex PCR; TCRdb's copy has only in-frame clones and leaves some out. V and J calls and clone size are given by that table; D and trimming were obtained from the DNA. The data hold some 74,000 clones, with 88% observed a single time. The TCR was taken from a man between 50 and 59 years old with acute or convalescent COVID-19. V usage is TRBV19 and J usage is TRBJ2-7, with 7 bases aligning to TRBD1. The sample comprised peripheral blood. The CDR3 sequence: CASSMTGWNEQYF. In DNA, the CDR3 is TGTGCCAGTAGTATGACAGGGTGGAACGAGCAGTACTTC. Drawing the rest from reference TRBV19 and TRBJ2-7, the complete variable domain is DGGITQSPKYLFRKEGQNVTLSCEQNLNHDAMYWYRQDPGQGLRLIYYSQIVNDFQKGDIAEGYSVSREKKESFPLTVTSAQKNPTAFYLCASSMTGWNEQYFGPGTRLTVT.